Below are 9 T cell receptor beta chains sequenced from a single sample in a study of blood T cell repertoires in COVID-19. Only in-frame clones appear in the TCRdb table, and some are missing; sequencing was by immunoSEQ multiplex PCR. In the table there are roughly 230,000 clones, 75% to 85% of which are singletons. The sample was peripheral blood. The receptors derive from a human donor in a cohort sampled during active COVID-19.

This clone appeared once. The genes are TRBV18 and TRBJ1-2; 8 positions agree with TRBD1. Germline CDR1 reads KGHSH; CDR2 reads LQKENI. The CDR3 consists of 14 residues. Germline trimming cut 3 bases from V and 2 bases from J; bases unmatched to any gene: 2. The CDR3 bases are TGTGCCAGCTCACCGGGACAGGCCAACTATGGCTACACCTTC. Translation: CASSPGQANYGYTF. Together with reference TRBV18 and TRBJ1-2, the CDR3 gives the full variable domain: NAGVMQNPRHLVRRRGQEARLRCSPMKGHSHVYWYRQLPEEGLKFMVYLQKENIIDESGMPKERFSAEFPKEGPSILRIQQVVRGDSAAYFCASSPGQANYGYTFGSGTRLTVV.

The chain recombines TRBV7-9 with TRBJ2-7; 9 bases match TRBD1. The V and J ends lost 6 bases and 7 bases, in that order; junction bases with no gene match: 7. Germline assignment: CDR1 SEHNR and CDR2 FQNEAQ (reference sequence). This CDR3 is built from 13 residues. The CDR3 coding sequence is TGTGCCAGCAGTATCCGGGACAGGGAGGAGCAGTACTTC. This gives the protein CASSIRDREEQYF.

The chain joins TRBV11-2 to TRBJ1-1; no clear D gene. The CDR3 has 18 residues. The germline V gene has CDR1 SGHAT and CDR2 FQNNGV. V gave up 0 bases and J gave up 0 bases, with 17 bases separating them. The CDR3 DNA reads TGTGCCAGCAGCTTAGACGGTAGGGAGGGAGTTATGAACACTGAAGCTTTCTTT. Protein product: CASSLDGREGVMNTEAFF.

The J gene is TRBJ1-1, the V gene TRBV7-2; possible D gene TRBD1, 6 bases. Germline V gene sequence: CDR1 SGHTA, CDR2 FQGNSA. The CDR3 length is 15 residues. The V end was cut by 5 bases, the J end by 0 bases, with 13 bases between. Here the CDR3 DNA reads TGTGCCAGCAGCACTCAGGGGCGGTTGAACACTGAAGCTTTCTTT. Amino acids: CASSTQGRLNTEAFF.

V gene TRBV5-4 combines with J gene TRBJ1-2; TRBD1 matches 8 bases. Germline CDR1 reads SGHNT; CDR2 reads YYREEE (reference sequence). The CDR3 covers 16 residues. V lost 4 bases, J lost 0 bases, and 8 bases stayed unmatched. Here the CDR3 reads CASSGPGQASNYGYTF. In nucleotides, the CDR3 is TGTGCCAGCAGCGGGCCGGGACAGGCTTCTAACTATGGCTACACCTTC.

This clone has ten or more counts. This chain connects TRBV6-5 to TRBJ1-2; the match to TRBD1 covers 8 bases. V trimming: 6 bases; J trimming: 9 bases; junction bases outside the gene matches: 6. The CDR3 is 12 residues long. CDR1 and CDR2 from the germline V gene are MNHEY and SVGAGI. CDR3 bases: TGTGCCAGCAGCCCCGGACAGGGTCGCTACACCTTC. Protein: CASSPGQGRYTF.

The chain links TRBV2 to TRBJ2-4, with TRBD2 matching 8 bases. The germline CDR1 and CDR2 sequences are SNHLY and FYNNEI. The CDR3 has 14 residues. Losses at the gene ends were 4 bases for V and 9 bases for J; bases not matched to a gene: 8. The CDR3 spells CASSVTGGPTIQYF. The CDR3, as DNA: TGTGCCAGCAGTGTGACGGGGGGGCCGACCATTCAGTACTTC.

This chain links TRBV6-6 with TRBJ2-7, with 7 bases aligning to TRBD2. The CDR3 loop spans 15 amino acids. CDR1 and CDR2 (germline): MNHNY, SVGAGI (reference sequence). The J segment lost 5 bases and the V segment lost 3 bases, leaving 10 bases of the junction unmatched. CDR3: CASSYFGGGGNEQYF. CDR3 DNA sequence: TGTGCCAGCAGTTATTTTGGCGGGGGTGGGAACGAGCAGTACTTC.

V usage is TRBV3-1 (or the pseudogene TRBV3-2) and J usage is TRBJ2-7; 7 bases agree with TRBD2. Germline V CDR1 and CDR2: LGHDT, YNNKEL (reference sequence). V was pared by 3 bases and J by 0 bases, with 14 bases of the junction left unmatched. The CDR3 loop spans 18 amino acids. DNA for the CDR3: TGTGCCAGCAGCCACGGGACTAATCGGGGAATGAGCTCCTACGAGCAGTACTTC. Translated: CASSHGTNRGMSSYEQYF.